The sequence of this T cell receptor (beta chain) was determined in a study of T cell responses to AZD1222 COVID-19 vaccine. Clones were read by immunoSEQ multiplex PCR, and TCRdb kept only the in-frame ones, dropping some. The sample comprises roughly 190,000 clones, approximately 89% of which are singletons, and under 4% rests with the top ten. Losses at the gene ends were 5 bases for V and 2 bases for J; bases not matched to a gene: 5. Germline CDR1 and CDR2: SGHNT and YENEEA. The CDR3 has 15 amino acids. The receptor was derived from an adult who received the AZD1222 COVID-19 vaccine. The V and J genes are TRBV11-3 and TRBJ2-7; 11 bases agree with TRBD2. The sequencing here drew on peripheral blood, taken 28 days after the second AZD1222 dose. This CDR3 reads CASSPHSGRAYEQYF. The CDR3 DNA sequence: TGTGCCAGCAGCCCACATAGCGGGAGGGCCTACGAGCAGTACTTC.